This is a list of T cell receptor beta chains from one sample in a study of shared clonotypes between healthy human individuals. Sequencing used immunoSEQ multiplex PCR; TCRdb keeps in-frame clones, though not all of them. The data show around 1.1 million clones, roughly 80% seen once. The sample taken for sequencing was memory CD4+ T cells from PBMCs. Source of these receptors: a man in his late teens or twenties in good health. Some clones in this sample may be carry-over from other donors' samples. CDR3s include the opening cysteine and the closing phenylalanine or tryptophan. A D gene is named only where the DNA matches it firmly. Expanded clones get a size class; other rows say once, few or many, or leave the size out.

V gene,clone size,J gene,D gene,CDR3 DNA,CDR3 protein
TRBV19,once,TRBJ2-1,TRBD1,TGTGCCAGTAGTCCCTCCGGGACAGGGGTTAATGAGCAGTTCTTC,CASSPSGTGVNEQFF
TRBV6-1,-,TRBJ2-1,TRBD2,TGTGCCAGCAGTGAAGGGCTAGCGGCCTACAATGAGCAGTTCTTC,CASSEGLAAYNEQFF
TRBV7-9,-,TRBJ2-7,-,TGTGCCAGCAGCGCAAACAGGTACGAGCAGTACTTC,CASSANRYEQYF
TRBV7-9,once,TRBJ1-2,TRBD1,TGTGCCAGCAGCATAGCGACAGGGCTATCTAACTATGGCTACACCTTC,CASSIATGLSNYGYTF
TRBV6-4,few,TRBJ2-3,-,TGTGCCAGCCTGGAGGGGAGTCGAGATACGCAGTATTTT,CASLEGSRDTQYF
TRBV4-1,-,TRBJ1-2,-,TGCGCCAGCAGCCAAGAAGTGGGTGGGTATGGCTACACCTTC,CASSQEVGGYGYTF
TRBV18,-,TRBJ2-1,-,TGTGCCAGCTCACCATGGGGCGGGCGGACCTTAAAGGGAAATGAGCAGTTCTTC,CASSPWGGRTLKGNEQFF
TRBV6-5,-,TRBJ1-1,-,TGTGCCAGCAGTTCTCAACAGGGGAACACTGAAGCTTTCTTT,CASSSQQGNTEAFF
TRBV27,few,TRBJ1-5,-,TGTGCCAGCAGTTTTGTTCGCGATCAGCCCCAGCATTTT,CASSFVRDQPQHF
TRBV4-1,few,TRBJ1-1,TRBD1,TGCGCCAGCAGCCTAGACAGGGTGGACACTGAAGCTTTCTTT,CASSLDRVDTEAFF
TRBV27,-,TRBJ1-1,-,TGTGCCAGCAGCAGGGGTCCCGACGGTGAAGCTTTCTTT,CASSRGPDGEAFF
TRBV27,-,TRBJ1-3,TRBD1,TGTGCCAGCAGTTTGAACAGGGGAGCCGGAAACACCATATATTTT,CASSLNRGAGNTIYF
TRBV5-6,few,TRBJ1-2,TRBD1,TGTGCCAGCAGCTCGACAGGGGGATCTAACTATGGCTACACCTTC,CASSSTGGSNYGYTF
TRBV19,-,TRBJ1-1,TRBD1,TGTGCCAGTAGCACTCAGGGCAGGGGGCGCGGCACTGAAGCTTTCTTT,CASSTQGRGRGTEAFF
TRBV18,once,TRBJ2-1,-,TGTGCCAGCTCACCACGAAGGGTGGGAGCGGACAATGAGCAGTTCTTC,CASSPRRVGADNEQFF
TRBV12-5,-,TRBJ1-5,-,TGTGCTAGTGGTCCCCGGACAGCGGGCGTAAATCAGCCCCAGCATTTT,CASGPRTAGVNQPQHF
TRBV18,-,TRBJ2-7,-,TGTGCCAGCTCACCACAGGGGGCCTACGAGCAGTACTTC,CASSPQGAYEQYF
TRBV4-1,many,TRBJ2-5,-,TGCGCCAGCAGCCAAACTTCAGGGTCCGAGACCCAGTACTTC,CASSQTSGSETQYF
TRBV5-4,-,TRBJ2-5,TRBD1,TGTGCCAGCAGCTTAACAGGGGCGGGAGAGACCCAGTACTTC,CASSLTGAGETQYF
TRBV5-4,-,TRBJ2-1,-,TGTGCCAGCAGCTTGGTCCCGGGAGCCTACAATGAGCAGTTCTTC,CASSLVPGAYNEQFF
TRBV2,once,TRBJ1-1,-,TGTGCCCGGGAGGAGGGAGGGACTGAAGCTTTCTTT,CAREEGGTEAFF
TRBV30,-,TRBJ2-5,-,TGTGCCTGGAGTGGTTTTTTGGACAGACAAGAGACCCAGTACTTC,CAWSGFLDRQETQYF
TRBV7-9,-,TRBJ1-1,-,TGTGCCGGGGGGACGGGAGCTTTCTTT,CAGGTGAFF
TRBV4-1,-,TRBJ1-2,TRBD1,TGCGCCAGCAGCCCCCAGGGGGGGAACTATGGCTACACCTTC,CASSPQGGNYGYTF
TRBV5-1,-,TRBJ1-1,TRBD1,TGCGCCAGCAGCTTAGGAGCGACAGGGAGTGAAGCTTTCTTT,CASSLGATGSEAFF
TRBV7-6,-,TRBJ1-4,-,TGTGCCAGCAGCCCTATGCTGGGGCAAGAAAAACTGTTTTTT,CASSPMLGQEKLFF
TRBV2,-,TRBJ2-3,TRBD2,TGTGCCAGCAGTGAAGAGGCGGGAGCCTCGGCAGATACGCAGTATTTT,CASSEEAGASADTQYF
TRBV5-1,-,TRBJ1-2,-,TGCGCCAGCAGTCCGGCTGGGGGAACCTTGAACTATGGCTACACCTTC,CASSPAGGTLNYGYTF
TRBV5-1,-,TRBJ1-1,-,TGCGCCAGCAGCCCCCTTGGGAACGAGTTAGACACTGAAGCTTTCTTT,CASSPLGNELDTEAFF
TRBV5-1,-,TRBJ2-7,TRBD1,TGCGCCAGCAGCAAGTTTCCAACACAGGACAGGGTCCACTACGAGCAGTACTTC,CASSKFPTQDRVHYEQYF
TRBV27,-,TRBJ1-2,TRBD1,TGTGCCAGCAGTTCCTACAGGGGGCTGAACTATGGCTACACCTTC,CASSSYRGLNYGYTF
TRBV7-8,few,TRBJ1-2,-,TGTGCCAGCAGCTTAGGGGGGGCGGGCTATGGCTACACCTTC,CASSLGGAGYGYTF
TRBV18,-,TRBJ2-5,-,TGTGCCAGCTCACGTGACATGCTCGAGACCCAGTACTTC,CASSRDMLETQYF
TRBV6-5,-,TRBJ2-7,TRBD2,TGTGCCAGCAGTTACGTGGCTAGCGGGCCCTACGAGCAGTACTTC,CASSYVASGPYEQYF
TRBV10-2,-,TRBJ1-5,TRBD1,TGCGCCAGCAGGGACAGGGATCAGCCCCAGCATTTT,CASRDRDQPQHF
TRBV7-3,-,TRBJ1-2,TRBD1,TGTGCCAGCAGCTTAAATATCGGGACAGGGCTGAACGGCTACACCTTC,CASSLNIGTGLNGYTF
TRBV6-6,once,TRBJ1-2,TRBD1,TGTGCCAGCAGTTCCCCAAGGACAGGGAACTATGGCTACACCTTC,CASSSPRTGNYGYTF
TRBV2,-,TRBJ2-1,TRBD2,TGTGCCAGCATCAGCGGGAGGACGTCAGATGAGCAGTTCTTC,CASISGRTSDEQFF
TRBV7-2,-,TRBJ1-1,-,TGTGCCAGCAGCTTAGTGACGGAGGCCCTACTTTTT,CASSLVTEALLF
TRBV6-1,few,TRBJ2-3,-,TGTGCCAGCAGTGACAGCCCCACAGATACGCAGTATTTT,CASSDSPTDTQYF
TRBV7-7,-,TRBJ1-1,-,TGTGCCAGCAGCGAGACGGGGGACACTGAAGCTTTCTTT,CASSETGDTEAFF
TRBV25-1,few,TRBJ1-6,-,TGTGCCAGCAGTAGCTCCCTAGGCAGGAGCAACTATAATTCACCCCTCCACTTT,CASSSSLGRSNYNSPLHF
TRBV28,-,TRBJ2-3,-,TGTGCCAGCAGTTTCTTGCAGGGAATAATGGTAACAGATACGCAGTATTTT,CASSFLQGIMVTDTQYF
TRBV13,-,TRBJ1-3,-,TGTGCCAGCAGCCCCCGCTGGGCGGACATGCCAGGCGGAAACACCATATATTTT,CASSPRWADMPGGNTIYF
TRBV28,few,TRBJ1-5,-,TGTGCCAGCAGAGTCTTCCGGGATAGCAATCAGCCCCAGCATTTT,CASRVFRDSNQPQHF
TRBV28,-,TRBJ1-5,-,TGTGCCAGCAGTTTAATGGGCCGCAATCAGCCCCAGCATTTT,CASSLMGRNQPQHF
TRBV27,once,TRBJ2-7,TRBD1,TGTGCCAGCAGCCCCAAACAGGGGCCCCGCGGGGAGCAGTACTTC,CASSPKQGPRGEQYF
TRBV5-1,-,TRBJ2-7,-,TGCGCCAGCAGCTTGGTGGGCAGGGGCCCCTACGAGCAGTACTTC,CASSLVGRGPYEQYF
TRBV6-5,once,TRBJ1-2,-,TGTGCCAGCAGTTACGGGGGATATGGCTACACCTTC,CASSYGGYGYTF
TRBV7-3,once,TRBJ2-3,TRBD1,TGTGCCAGCAGCTTAGGACAGGGCACAGATACGCAGTATTTT,CASSLGQGTDTQYF
TRBV5-1,-,TRBJ2-7,TRBD2,TGCGCCAGCAGCTTGGGCGGGAGCTTCTACGAGCAGTACTTC,CASSLGGSFYEQYF
TRBV10-3,few,TRBJ1-2,TRBD1,TGTGCCATCAGTGAGGACACAGGGGACGGCTACACCTTC,CAISEDTGDGYTF
TRBV7-2,-,TRBJ1-2,-,TGTGCCAGCAGCTTTTCGAACCGCCTCTATGGCTACACCTTC,CASSFSNRLYGYTF
TRBV30,-,TRBJ2-3,-,TGTGCCTGGAGTGTACAGAGTTGGGATACGCAGTATTTT,CAWSVQSWDTQYF
TRBV2,once,TRBJ2-7,TRBD2,TGTGCCAGCAGAATAACTCGAACCGGGGGGAAGCAGTACTTC,CASRITRTGGKQYF